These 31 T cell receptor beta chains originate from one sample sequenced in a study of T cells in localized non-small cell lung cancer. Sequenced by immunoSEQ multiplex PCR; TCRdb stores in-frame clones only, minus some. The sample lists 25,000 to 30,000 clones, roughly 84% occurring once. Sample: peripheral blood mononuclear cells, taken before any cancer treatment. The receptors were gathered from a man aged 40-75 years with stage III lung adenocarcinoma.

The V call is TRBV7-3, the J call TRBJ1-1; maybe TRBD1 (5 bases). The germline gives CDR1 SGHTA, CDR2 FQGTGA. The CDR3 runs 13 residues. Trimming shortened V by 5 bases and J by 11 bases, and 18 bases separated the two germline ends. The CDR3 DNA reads TGTGCCAGCAGCCGCCTCGACAGCCGCGTGGCTTTCTTT. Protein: CASSRLDSRVAFF.

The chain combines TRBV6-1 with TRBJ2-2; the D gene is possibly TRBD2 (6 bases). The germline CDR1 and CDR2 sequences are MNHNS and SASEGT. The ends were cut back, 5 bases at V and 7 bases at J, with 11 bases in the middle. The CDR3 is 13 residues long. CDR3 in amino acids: CASSPTGGGELFF. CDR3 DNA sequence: TGTGCCAGCAGTCCCACCGGGGGCGGGGAGCTGTTTTTT.

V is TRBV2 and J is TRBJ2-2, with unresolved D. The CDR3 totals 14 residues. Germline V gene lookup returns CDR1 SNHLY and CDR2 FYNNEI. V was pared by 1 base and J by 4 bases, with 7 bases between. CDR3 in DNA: TGTGCCAGCAGTGAAGGGCTTAGCACCGGGGAGCTGTTTTTT. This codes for CASSEGLSTGELFF.

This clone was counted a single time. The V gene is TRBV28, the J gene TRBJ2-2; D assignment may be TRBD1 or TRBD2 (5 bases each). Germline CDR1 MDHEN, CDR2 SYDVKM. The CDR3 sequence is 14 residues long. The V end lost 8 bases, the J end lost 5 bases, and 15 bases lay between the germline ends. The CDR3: CASLSLGTTGELFF. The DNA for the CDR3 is TGTGCCAGCCTGTCTTTAGGGACGACCGGGGAGCTGTTTTTT.

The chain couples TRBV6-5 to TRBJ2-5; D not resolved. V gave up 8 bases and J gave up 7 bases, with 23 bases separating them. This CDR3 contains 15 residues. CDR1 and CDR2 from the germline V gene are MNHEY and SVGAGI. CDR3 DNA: TGTGCCAGCCGCCCTACGGACCGACGTGAAGGGACCCAGTACTTC. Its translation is CASRPTDRREGTQYF.

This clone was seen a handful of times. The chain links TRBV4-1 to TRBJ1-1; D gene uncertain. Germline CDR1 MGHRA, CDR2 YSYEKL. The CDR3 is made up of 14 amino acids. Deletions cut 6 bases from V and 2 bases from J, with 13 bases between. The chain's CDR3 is CASRGGRANTEAFF. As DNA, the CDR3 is TGCGCCAGCAGGGGTGGGAGGGCTAACACTGAAGCTTTCTTT.

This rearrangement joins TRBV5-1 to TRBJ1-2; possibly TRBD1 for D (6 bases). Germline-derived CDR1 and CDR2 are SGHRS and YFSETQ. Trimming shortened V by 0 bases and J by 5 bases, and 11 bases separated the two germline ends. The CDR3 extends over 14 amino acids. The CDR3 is CASSLEGGAYGYTF. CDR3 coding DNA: TGCGCCAGCAGCTTGGAGGGGGGCGCATATGGCTACACCTTC.

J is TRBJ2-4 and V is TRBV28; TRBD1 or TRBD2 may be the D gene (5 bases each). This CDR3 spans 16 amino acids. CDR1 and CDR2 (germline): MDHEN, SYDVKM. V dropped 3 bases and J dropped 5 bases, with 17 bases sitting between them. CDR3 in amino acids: CASSLGTEVGQNIQYF. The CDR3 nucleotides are TGTGCCAGCAGTTTGGGGACGGAAGTGGGGCAAAACATTCAGTACTTC.

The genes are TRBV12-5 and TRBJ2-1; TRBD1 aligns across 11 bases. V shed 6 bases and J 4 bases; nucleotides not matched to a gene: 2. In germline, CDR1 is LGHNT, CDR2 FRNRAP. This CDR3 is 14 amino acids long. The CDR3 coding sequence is TGTGCTAGTGGGGGGACAGGGGGTTACAATGAGCAGTTCTTC. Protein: CASGGTGGYNEQFF.

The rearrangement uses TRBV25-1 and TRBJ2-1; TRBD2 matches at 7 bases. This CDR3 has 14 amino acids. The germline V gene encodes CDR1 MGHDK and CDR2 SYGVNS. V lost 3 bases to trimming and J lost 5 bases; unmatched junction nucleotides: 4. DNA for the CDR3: TGTGCCAGCAGTGATTCGGGGGGAAACAATGAGCAGTTCTTC. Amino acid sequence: CASSDSGGNNEQFF.

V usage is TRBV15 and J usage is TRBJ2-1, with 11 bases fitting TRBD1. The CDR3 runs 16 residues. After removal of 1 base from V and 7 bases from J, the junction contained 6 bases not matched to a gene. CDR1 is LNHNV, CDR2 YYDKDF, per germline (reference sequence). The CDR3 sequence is CATSRGPGQGENEQFF. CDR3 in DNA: TGTGCCACCAGCAGAGGGCCGGGACAGGGGGAGAATGAGCAGTTCTTC.

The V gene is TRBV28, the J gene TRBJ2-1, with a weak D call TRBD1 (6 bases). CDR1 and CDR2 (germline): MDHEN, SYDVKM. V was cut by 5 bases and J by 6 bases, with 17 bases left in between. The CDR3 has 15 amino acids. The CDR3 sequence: CASSTYRAGFNEQFF. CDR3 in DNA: TGTGCCAGCAGTACATACAGGGCAGGTTTCAATGAGCAGTTCTTC. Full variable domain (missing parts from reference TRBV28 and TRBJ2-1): DVKVTQSSRYLVKRTGEKVFLECVQDMDHENMFWYRQDPGLGLRLIYFSYDVKMKEKGDIPEGYSVSREKKERFSLILESASTNQTSMYLCASSTYRAGFNEQFFGPGTRLTVL.

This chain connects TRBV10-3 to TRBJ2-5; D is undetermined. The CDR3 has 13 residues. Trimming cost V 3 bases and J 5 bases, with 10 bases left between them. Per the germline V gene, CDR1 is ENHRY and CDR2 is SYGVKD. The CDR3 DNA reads TGTGCCATCAGTGACCCCACGGTGGAGACCCAGTACTTC. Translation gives CAISDPTVETQYF.

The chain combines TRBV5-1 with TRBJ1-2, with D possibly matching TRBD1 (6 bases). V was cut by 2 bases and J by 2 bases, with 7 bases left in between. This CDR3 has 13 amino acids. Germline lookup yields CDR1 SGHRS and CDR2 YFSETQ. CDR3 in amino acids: CASSLQGNYGYTF. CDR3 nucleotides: TGCGCCAGCAGCTTACAGGGAAACTATGGCTACACCTTC. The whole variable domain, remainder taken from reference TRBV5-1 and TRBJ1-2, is KAGVTQTPRYLIKTRGQQVTLSCSPISGHRSVSWYQQTPGQGLQFLFEYFSETQRNKGNFPGRFSGRQFSNSRSEMNVSTLELGDSALYLCASSLQGNYGYTFGSGTRLTVV.

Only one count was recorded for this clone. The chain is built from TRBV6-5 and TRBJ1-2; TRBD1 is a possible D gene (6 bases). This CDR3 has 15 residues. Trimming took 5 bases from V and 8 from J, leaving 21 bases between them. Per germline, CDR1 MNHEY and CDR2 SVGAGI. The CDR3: CASSPYLDSKGGYTF. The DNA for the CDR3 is TGTGCCAGCAGTCCTTACCTGGACAGTAAAGGCGGCTACACCTTC.

The CDR3 loop reads CASSLVRFTGELFF. CDR3 DNA sequence: TGTGCCAGCAGCTTAGTCCGTTTCACCGGGGAGCTGTTTTTT. The chain carries TRBV7-6 and TRBJ2-2; D gene unclear. The germline V gene has CDR1 SGHVS and CDR2 FNYEAQ. This CDR3 comprises 14 residues. V was clipped by 1 base and J by 4 bases, with 7 bases between them. Full variable domain (missing parts from reference TRBV7-6 and TRBJ2-2): GAGVSQSPRYKVTKRGQDVALRCDPISGHVSLYWYRQALGQGPEFLTYFNYEAQQDKSGLPNDRFSAERPEGSISTLTIQRTEQRDSAMYRCASSLVRFTGELFFGEGSRLTVL.

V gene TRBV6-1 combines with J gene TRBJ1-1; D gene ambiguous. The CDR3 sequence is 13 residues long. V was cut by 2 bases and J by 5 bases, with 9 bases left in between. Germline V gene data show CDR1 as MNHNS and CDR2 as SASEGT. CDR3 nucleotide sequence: TGTGCCAGCAGTGAACATATCGGGACTGAAGCTTTCTTT. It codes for CASSEHIGTEAFF.

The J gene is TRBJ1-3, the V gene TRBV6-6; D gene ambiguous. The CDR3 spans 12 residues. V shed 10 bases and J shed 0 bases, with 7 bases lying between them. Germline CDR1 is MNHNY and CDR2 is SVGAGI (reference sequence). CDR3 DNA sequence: TGTGCCACCAAATCCTCTGGAAACACCATATATTTT. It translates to CATKSSGNTIYF.

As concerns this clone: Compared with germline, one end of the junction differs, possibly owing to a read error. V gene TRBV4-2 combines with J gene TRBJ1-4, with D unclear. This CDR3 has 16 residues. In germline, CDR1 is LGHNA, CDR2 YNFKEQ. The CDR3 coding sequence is TGTGCCAGCAGCCAAGAGGGAGGAACGGCAGGTGAAAAACTGCTTTTT. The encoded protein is CASSQEGGTAGEKLLF.

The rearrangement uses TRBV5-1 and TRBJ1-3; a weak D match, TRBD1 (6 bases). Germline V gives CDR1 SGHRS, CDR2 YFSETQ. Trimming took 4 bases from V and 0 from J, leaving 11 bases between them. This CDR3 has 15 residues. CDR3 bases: TGCGCCAGCAGCGGGGGACAAAACTCTGGAAACACCATATATTTT. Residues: CASSGGQNSGNTIYF. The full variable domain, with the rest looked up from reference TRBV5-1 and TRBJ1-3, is KAGVTQTPRYLIKTRGQQVTLSCSPISGHRSVSWYQQTPGQGLQFLFEYFSETQRNKGNFPGRFSGRQFSNSRSEMNVSTLELGDSALYLCASSGGQNSGNTIYFGEGSWLTVV.

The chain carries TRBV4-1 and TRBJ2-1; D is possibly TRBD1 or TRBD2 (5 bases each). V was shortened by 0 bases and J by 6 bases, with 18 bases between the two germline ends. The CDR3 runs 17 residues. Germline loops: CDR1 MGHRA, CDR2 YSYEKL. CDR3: CASSQDRDPRSGNEQFF. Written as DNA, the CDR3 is TGCGCCAGCAGCCAAGACAGGGACCCGCGGTCGGGCAATGAGCAGTTCTTC.

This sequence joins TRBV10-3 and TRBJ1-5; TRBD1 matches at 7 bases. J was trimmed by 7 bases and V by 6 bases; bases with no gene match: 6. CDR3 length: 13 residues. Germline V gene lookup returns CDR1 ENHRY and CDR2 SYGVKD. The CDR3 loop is CAIRGDSSQPQHF. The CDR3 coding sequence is TGTGCCATCAGAGGGGACAGTTCCCAGCCCCAGCATTTT.

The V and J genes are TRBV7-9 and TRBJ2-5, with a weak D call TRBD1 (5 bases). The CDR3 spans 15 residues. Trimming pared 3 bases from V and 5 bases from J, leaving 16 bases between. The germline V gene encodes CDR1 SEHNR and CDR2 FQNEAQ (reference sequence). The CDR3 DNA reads TGTGCCAGCAGCTTTGGTCCAGGGTCTTTCGAGACCCAGTACTTC. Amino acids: CASSFGPGSFETQYF.

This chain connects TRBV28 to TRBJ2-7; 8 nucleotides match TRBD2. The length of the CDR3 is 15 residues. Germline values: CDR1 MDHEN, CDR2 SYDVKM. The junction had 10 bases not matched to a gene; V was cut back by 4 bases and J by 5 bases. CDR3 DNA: TGTGCCAGCAGTTCTCCAGCGGGAGAGGGGGACGAGCAGTACTTC. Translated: CASSSPAGEGDEQYF.

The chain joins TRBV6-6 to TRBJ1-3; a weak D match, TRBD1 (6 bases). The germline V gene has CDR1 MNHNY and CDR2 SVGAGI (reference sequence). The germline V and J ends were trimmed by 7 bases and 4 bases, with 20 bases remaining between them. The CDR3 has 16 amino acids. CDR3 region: CASTPGQKPVGNTIYF. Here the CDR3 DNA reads TGTGCCAGCACGCCGGGACAAAAGCCGGTCGGAAACACCATATATTTT.

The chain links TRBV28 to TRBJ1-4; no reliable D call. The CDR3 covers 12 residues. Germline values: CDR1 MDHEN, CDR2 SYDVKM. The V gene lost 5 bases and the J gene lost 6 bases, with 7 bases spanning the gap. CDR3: CASSRTHEKLFF. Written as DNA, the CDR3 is TGTGCCAGCAGTCGGACCCATGAAAAACTGTTTTTT.

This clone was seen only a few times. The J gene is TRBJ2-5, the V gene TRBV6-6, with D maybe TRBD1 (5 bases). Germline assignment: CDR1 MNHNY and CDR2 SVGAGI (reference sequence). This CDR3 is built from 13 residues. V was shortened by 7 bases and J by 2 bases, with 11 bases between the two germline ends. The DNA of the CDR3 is TGTGCCAGCACCTTAGACAGACAAGAGACCCAGTACTTC. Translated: CASTLDRQETQYF.

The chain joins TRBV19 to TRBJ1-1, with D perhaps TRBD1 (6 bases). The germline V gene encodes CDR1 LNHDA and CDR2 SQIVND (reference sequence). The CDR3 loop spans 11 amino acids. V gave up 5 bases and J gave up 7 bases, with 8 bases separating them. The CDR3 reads CASSARGEAFF. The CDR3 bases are TGTGCCAGTAGTGCCAGGGGTGAAGCTTTCTTT.

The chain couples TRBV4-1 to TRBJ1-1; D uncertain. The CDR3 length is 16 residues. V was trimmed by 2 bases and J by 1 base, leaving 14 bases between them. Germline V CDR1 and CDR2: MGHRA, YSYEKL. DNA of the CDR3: TGCGCCAGCAGCCAACCTTATTCGTCCGGGAACACTGAAGCTTTCTTT. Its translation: CASSQPYSSGNTEAFF.

CDR3 residues: CASSFKSWSVAFF. CDR3 in DNA: TGTGCCAGCAGCTTTAAGTCGTGGTCGGTTGCTTTCTTT. The rearrangement links TRBV11-2 to TRBJ1-1; no clear D gene. Germline V gene sequence: CDR1 SGHAT, CDR2 FQNNGV. Trimming took off 3 bases at V and 11 bases at J, with 16 bases between the two ends. This CDR3 comprises 13 residues. The full variable domain, rest sourced from reference TRBV11-2 and TRBJ1-1, is EAGVAQSPRYKIIEKRQSVAFWCNPISGHATLYWYQQILGQGPKLLIQFQNNGVVDDSQLPKDRFSAERLKGVDSTLKIQPAKLEDSAVYLCASSFKSWSVAFFGQGTRLTVV.

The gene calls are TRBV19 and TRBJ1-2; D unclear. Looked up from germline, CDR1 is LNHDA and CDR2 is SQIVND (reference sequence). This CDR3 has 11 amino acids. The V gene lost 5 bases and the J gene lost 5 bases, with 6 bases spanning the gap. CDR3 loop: CASSDQYGYTF. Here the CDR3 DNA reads TGTGCCAGTAGTGATCAATATGGCTACACCTTC.